Included here is one T cell receptor (beta chain) sequence, with context. The antigen is not known. The data are from a study of shared clonotypes between healthy human individuals. Overall study results and limits: When compared with the clonotypes that were shared by all four sorted-subset donors, the non-shared clonotypes turned out to have lower generation probabilities. Researchers found naive subsets generally carried larger estimated richness than memory subsets.

Deep was the level at which the assay was run. Per the original data handling: Junction-only sequences without quality scores were provided by ImmunoSEQ, so filtering was different. This table comes from immunoSEQ multiplex PCR, and its TCRdb copy is limited to in-frame clones, with some not included. For V, J and clone size, that table is used; D and trimming come from the DNA. Here the sample spans some 2 million clones, 90% to 95% being singletons. The CDR3 spans 15 residues. J gave up 3 bases and V 5 bases, and 7 bases lay outside the gene matches. Germline V gives CDR1 LNHDA, CDR2 SQIVND (reference sequence).

The sequence came from a young man in good health. Input material: naive CD4+ T cells sorted from blood. Subset meaning: CD45RA+ positively selected. This chain uses TRBV19 with TRBJ2-3; 8 bases match TRBD1. The CDR3 loop is CASSSGQGGTDTQYF. Written as DNA, the CDR3 is TGTGCCAGTAGTTCCGGACAGGGAGGTACAGATACGCAGTATTTT.